The 22 T cell receptor beta chains below come from one sample, sequenced in a study of blood T cell repertoires in COVID-19. Only in-frame clones appear in the TCRdb table, and some are missing; sequencing was by immunoSEQ multiplex PCR. Of some 80,000 clones in the sample, about 92% are singletons; the top ten hold 16%. The specimen was peripheral blood. Receptors originate from a woman over 75 with active or convalescent COVID-19.

The rearrangement links TRBV19 to TRBJ2-1, with 7 bases matching TRBD2. This CDR3 is 15 amino acids long. V shed 6 bases and J 4 bases; nucleotides not matched to a gene: 9. Germline V CDR1 and CDR2: LNHDA, SQIVND (reference sequence). CDR3 nucleotide sequence: TGTGCCAGTAGCCGTCTAGCGGCCGCTTACAATGAGCAGTTCTTC. It translates to CASSRLAAAYNEQFF.

The V call is TRBV10-3, the J call TRBJ1-5; D perhaps matches TRBD1 (6 bases). The germline gives CDR1 ENHRY, CDR2 SYGVKD. V dropped 0 bases and J dropped 9 bases, with 18 bases sitting between them. CDR3 size: 16 residues. The CDR3: CAISESTGANGGPQHF. The CDR3 DNA sequence: TGTGCCATCAGTGAGTCGACAGGAGCTAATGGGGGGCCCCAGCATTTT.

The CDR3 sequence is CATRSQGVTGELFF. The CDR3 DNA follows: TGTGCCACCAGGAGTCAGGGGGTTACCGGGGAGCTGTTTTTT. The chain joins TRBV24-1 to TRBJ2-2; 7 bases are shared with TRBD1. Germline trimming cut 7 bases from V and 5 bases from J; bases unmatched to any gene: 6. Germline CDR1 reads KGHDR; CDR2 reads SFDVKD. This CDR3 has 14 residues.

The J gene is TRBJ2-1, the V gene TRBV27; 15 bases agree with TRBD2. This CDR3 has 16 amino acids. The germline gives CDR1 MNHEY, CDR2 SMNVEV (reference sequence). J was trimmed by 4 bases and V by 6 bases; bases with no gene match: 4. This CDR3 reads CASRGLAGGPYNEQFF. CDR3 coding DNA: TGTGCCAGCAGGGGACTAGCGGGGGGCCCTTACAATGAGCAGTTCTTC.

This clone was found a few times. This CDR3 reads CASLLDRLSGANVLTF. In nucleotides, the CDR3 is TGTGCCAGCCTCTTGGACAGGCTATCTGGGGCCAACGTCCTGACTTTC. The J gene is TRBJ2-6, the V gene TRBV7-9, with 7 bases that match TRBD1. The V gene end was trimmed by 8 bases and the J gene end by 1 base; junction bases not matched to a gene: 8. The CDR3 runs to 16 residues. Germline CDR1 and CDR2: SEHNR and FQNEAQ (reference sequence).

The chain employs TRBV18 and TRBJ1-1, with 8 bases aligning to TRBD1. Germline-derived CDR1 and CDR2 are KGHSH and LQKENI. The V and J ends lost 3 bases and 5 bases, in that order; junction bases with no gene match: 5. CDR3 length: 14 amino acids. The CDR3: CASSPDRAGTEAFF. As DNA, the CDR3 is TGTGCCAGCTCACCGGACAGGGCGGGGACTGAAGCTTTCTTT.

The V gene is TRBV6-6, the J gene TRBJ1-2; possibly TRBD1 for D (6 bases). CDR1 and CDR2 from the germline V gene are MNHNY and SVGAGI (reference sequence). The CDR3 extends over 15 amino acids. The germline V and J ends were trimmed by 2 bases and 2 bases, with 12 bases remaining between them. CDR3 bases: TGTGCCAGCAGTTACCCTCACAGGGAAAACTATGGCTACACCTTC. Its translation is CASSYPHRENYGYTF.

A note on this clone: At one of its ends the junction is not consistent with the germline gene, which may arise from a read error. This sequence joins TRBV11-3 and TRBJ1-1; TRBD1 agrees at 8 bases. This CDR3 has 14 amino acids. Germline values: CDR1 SGHNT, CDR2 YENEEA. The CDR3 here is CASSLDPTGAAKSF. CDR3 in DNA: TGTGCCAGCAGCTTAGATCCGACAGGGGCCGCCAAGTCCTTT.

The chain links TRBV10-3 to TRBJ1-3; a weak D match, TRBD1 (6 bases). Germline V lookup: CDR1 ENHRY, CDR2 SYGVKD. The length of the CDR3 is 17 residues. V dropped 2 bases and J dropped 0 bases, with 14 bases sitting between them. The DNA of the CDR3 is TGTGCCATCAGTGAGGGACACCCAGGGGACTCTGGAAACACCATATATTTT. The encoded protein is CAISEGHPGDSGNTIYF.

The chain recombines TRBV6-5 with TRBJ2-2; D is ambiguous. The V gene's germline CDR1 is MNHEY and CDR2 SVGAGI. Trimming cost V 6 bases and J 7 bases, with 12 bases left between them. The CDR3 has 13 amino acids. The CDR3 nucleotides are TGTGCCAGCAGCGGTCCCCCATTCGGGGAGCTGTTTTTT. Protein sequence: CASSGPPFGELFF.

This rearrangement joins TRBV12-3 or TRBV12-4 to TRBJ2-2, with a tentative D call TRBD1 (5 bases). CDR3 length: 13 residues. Deletions cut 5 bases from V and 5 bases from J, with 9 bases between. The CDR3 here is CASSAHRTGELFF. The CDR3 DNA reads TGTGCCAGCAGTGCACACAGGACCGGGGAGCTGTTTTTT.

This clone is a singleton in its sample. The V call is TRBV3-1 (or the pseudogene TRBV3-2), the J call TRBJ1-3; D remains unclear. The germline V gene has CDR1 LGHDT and CDR2 YNNKEL (reference sequence). This CDR3 has 12 residues. V gave up 4 bases and J gave up 4 bases, with 5 bases separating them. CDR3 sequence (DNA): TGTGCCAGCAGCCTCCTCGGAAACACCATATATTTT. Amino acid sequence: CASSLLGNTIYF.

The CDR3 reads CASSERGWGTDTQYF. As DNA, the CDR3 is TGTGCCAGCAGTGAACGAGGATGGGGCACAGATACGCAGTATTTT. This rearrangement joins TRBV2 to TRBJ2-3; no clear D gene. The V and J ends lost 2 bases and 1 base respectively, with 10 bases between them. Germline values: CDR1 SNHLY, CDR2 FYNNEI. CDR3 size: 15 residues.

The chain has TRBV2 and TRBJ1-5; unclear D gene. Germline V CDR1 and CDR2: SNHLY, FYNNEI. CDR3 size: 15 residues. V lost 10 bases, J lost 0 bases, and 16 bases lay in between. CDR3 sequence (DNA): TGTGCCACCTCCCTCACTCTGTATAGCAATCAGCCCCAGCATTTT. Residues: CATSLTLYSNQPQHF.

The CDR3 DNA sequence: TGTGCCAGCAGTGAATGGGGTCAGGGTTCACCCCTCCACTTT. Encoded protein: CASSEWGQGSPLHF. The rearrangement links TRBV25-1 to TRBJ1-6; D may be TRBD1 (5 bases). Germline V CDR1 and CDR2: MGHDK, SYGVNS. This CDR3 is built from 14 residues. Trimming took off 1 base at V and 9 bases at J, with 10 bases between the two ends.

CDR3 protein: CATRGTPQEDGYTF. CDR3 DNA sequence: TGTGCCACCCGAGGGACACCACAGGAGGATGGCTACACCTTC. This chain uses TRBV5-4 with TRBJ1-2; perhaps TRBD1 as D (6 bases). Looked up from germline, CDR1 is SGHNT and CDR2 is YYREEE (reference sequence). Trimming shortened V by 9 bases and J by 6 bases, and 21 bases separated the two germline ends. The CDR3 runs 14 residues.

This clone is a singleton in its sample. The chain joins TRBV9 to TRBJ1-2, with a tentative D call TRBD1 (6 bases). The CDR3 loop spans 13 amino acids. V shed 5 bases and J shed 3 bases, with 11 bases lying between them. The germline V gene encodes CDR1 SGDLS and CDR2 YYNGEE. CDR3 DNA: TGTGCCAGCAGTGGGGGCGCTGACTATGGCTACACCTTC. Translated: CASSGGADYGYTF. Looking up the rest from reference TRBV9 and TRBJ1-2 gives the full variable domain: DSGVTQTPKHLITATGQRVTLRCSPRSGDLSVYWYQQSLDQGLQFLIQYYNGEERAKGNILERFSAQQFPDLHSELNLSSLELGDSALYFCASSGGADYGYTFGSGTRLTVV.

This chain's CDR3 is CASSGYRTLQPQHF. CDR3 in DNA: TGTGCCAGCTCGGGGTACCGTACATTACAGCCCCAGCATTTT. The V and J genes are TRBV6-5 and TRBJ1-5, with D hard to call. The V gene's germline CDR1 is MNHEY and CDR2 SVGAGI. The CDR3 has 14 amino acids. The ends were cut back, 8 bases at V and 7 bases at J, with 18 bases in the middle.

The chain employs TRBV19 and TRBJ2-2; D may be TRBD1 (5 bases). The ends were cut back, 11 bases at V and 0 bases at J, with 10 bases in the middle. The CDR3 spans 13 residues. Per the germline V gene, CDR1 is LNHDA and CDR2 is SQIVND (reference sequence). CDR3 coding DNA: TGTGCCTGCCAGGGCCCGAACACCGGGGAGCTGTTTTTT. This gives the protein CACQGPNTGELFF.

The rearrangement uses TRBV7-8 and TRBJ1-5; the match to TRBD1 covers 8 bases. J gave up 5 bases and V 5 bases, and 8 bases lay outside the gene matches. The V gene's germline CDR1 is SGHVS and CDR2 FQNEAQ. The CDR3 spans 15 residues. DNA for the CDR3: TGTGCCAGCAGCCCCGGGACAGGTGAATATCAGCCCCAGCATTTT. Protein sequence: CASSPGTGEYQPQHF.

This chain uses TRBV5-1 with TRBJ2-7; 10 bases match TRBD2. Per germline, CDR1 SGHRS and CDR2 YFSETQ. V trimming: 0 bases; J trimming: 1 base; junction bases outside the gene matches: 7. The CDR3 consists of 17 residues. The CDR3: CASSLGQRGGQSYEQYF. The CDR3 bases are TGCGCCAGCAGCTTGGGGCAGCGGGGGGGCCAATCCTACGAGCAGTACTTC.

The rearrangement links TRBV28 to TRBJ2-7; tentatively, D is TRBD2 (5 bases). V dropped 5 bases and J dropped 10 bases, with 12 bases sitting between them. Looked up from germline, CDR1 is MDHEN and CDR2 is SYDVKM. This CDR3 is 11 amino acids long. The CDR3 bases are TGTGCCAGCAGTACCGGGGTCGATCAGTACTTC. Its translation: CASSTGVDQYF.